The 7 T cell receptor beta chains listed next were all sequenced from one sample in a study of T cells in localized non-small cell lung cancer. The repertoire was sequenced with immunoSEQ multiplex PCR; TCRdb's copy has only in-frame clones and lacks some. The data show tens of thousands of clones, with 75% to 90% seen just once and about 17% held by the top ten. The input for sequencing was peripheral blood mononuclear cells, taken before any cancer treatment. The receptor source for this set is a man aged 40-75 years with stage III lung adenocarcinoma.

V is TRBV2 and J is TRBJ1-4; TRBD1 aligns across 7 bases. Trimming at V came to 5 bases and at J to 14 bases, leaving 8 bases not matched to a gene. The CDR3 runs 12 residues. Germline V gene lookup returns CDR1 SNHLY and CDR2 FYNNEI. This chain's CDR3 is CASSMGQSRLFF. CDR3 DNA sequence: TGTGCCAGCAGTATGGGACAGTCCCGCCTGTTTTTT.

The rearrangement links TRBV5-6 to TRBJ2-1; weak D call: TRBD2 (6 bases). V lost 3 bases and J 4 bases, leaving 14 bases between the germline ends. Germline CDR1 is SGHDT and CDR2 is YYEEEE. This CDR3 contains 15 residues. CDR3 loop: CASSSRREPYNEQFF. The CDR3 DNA is TGTGCCAGCAGCTCTCGTCGGGAGCCTTACAATGAGCAGTTCTTC.

The chain combines TRBV19 with TRBJ1-5; D is unclear. V was cut by 3 bases and J by 2 bases, with 8 bases left in between. The CDR3 extends over 14 amino acids. Germline V gives CDR1 LNHDA, CDR2 SQIVND (reference sequence). CDR3 amino acids: CASSMWGGNQPQHF. In DNA, the CDR3 is TGTGCCAGTAGTATGTGGGGTGGCAATCAGCCCCAGCATTTT. The full variable domain, its missing parts supplied by reference TRBV19 and TRBJ1-5, is DGGITQSPKYLFRKEGQNVTLSCEQNLNHDAMYWYRQDPGQGLRLIYYSQIVNDFQKGDIAEGYSVSREKKESFPLTVTSAQKNPTAFYLCASSMWGGNQPQHFGDGTRLSIL.

The V and J genes are TRBV6-5 and TRBJ2-7; D is unclear. The CDR3 covers 13 residues. V lost 5 bases to trimming and J lost 3 bases, with 11 bases between them. The germline gives CDR1 MNHEY, CDR2 SVGAGI. This CDR3 is CASSTPQNYEQYF. The CDR3, as DNA: TGTGCCAGCAGTACCCCGCAGAACTACGAGCAGTACTTC.

V and J are TRBV27 and TRBJ2-5, with D possibly TRBD1 on 5 matching bases. The CDR3 consists of 11 residues. Germline V gene data show CDR1 as MNHEY and CDR2 as SMNVEV (reference sequence). V shed 7 bases and J shed 8 bases, with 11 bases lying between them. CDR3 in amino acids: CASKTGYTQYF. In DNA form, the CDR3 reads TGTGCCAGCAAAACAGGCTATACCCAGTACTTC.

V gene TRBV2 combines with J gene TRBJ1-2, with D hard to call. This CDR3 has 13 residues. Germline V gives CDR1 SNHLY, CDR2 FYNNEI. Trimming pared 5 bases from V and 6 bases from J, leaving 13 bases between. In DNA, the CDR3 is TGTGCCAGCAGTACTCGAACGGACGATGGCTACACCTTC. Translated: CASSTRTDDGYTF.

The chain recombines TRBV6-5 with TRBJ1-1; TRBD1 is a possible D gene (6 bases). Per the germline V gene, CDR1 is MNHEY and CDR2 is SVGAGI. The length of the CDR3 is 13 residues. Trimming left V 7 bases short and J 4 bases short, with 13 bases between. Here the CDR3 DNA reads TGTGCCAGCAATTTAATCAGGGGCACTGAAGCTTTCTTT. It codes for CASNLIRGTEAFF.